This T cell receptor beta chain was sequenced during a study of CD4 T cells in relation to SARS-CoV-2 and coronaviruses. CDR3 length equals 15 residues. The germline CDR1 and CDR2 sequences are SGHTA and FQGNSA. The V end lost 5 bases, the J end lost 5 bases, and 19 bases lay between the germline ends. Sequencing was performed with immunoSEQ multiplex PCR; in TCRdb, only in-frame clones are kept and a portion is missing. The sample has approximately 20,000 clones; 65% to 85% are singletons. CD4+ T cells from unexposed donors were obtained before the COVID-19 pandemic (2011-2018). Isolation of CD4+ T cells took place after approximately 10 days in culture. Cells permitting, SARS-CoV-2 S/N and four cold-coronavirus spikes were tested on unexposed-donor CD4+ T cells. As to this clone: The target antigen is unknown.

The chain has TRBV7-2 and TRBJ2-7; weak D call: TRBD2 (6 bases). This receptor was obtained from a human donor in good health. The sequenced material came from CD4+ T cells from PBMCs, cultured in vitro. The CDR3 spells CASSQRVGGINEQYF. In DNA form, the CDR3 reads TGTGCCAGCAGCCAACGCGTTGGCGGGATAAACGAGCAGTACTTC.